The present T cell receptor beta chain was sequenced within a study of blood T cell repertoires in COVID-19. This CDR3 comprises 13 residues. V was shortened by 1 base and J by 1 base, with 5 bases between the two germline ends. Per the germline V gene, CDR1 is SGDLS and CDR2 is YYNGEE. As processed by the authors: Amplifying reference gene primers gave estimates of nucleated cell counts. TCRdb keeps only in-frame clones here, not all; method: immunoSEQ multiplex PCR. D and trimming were read from the DNA, whereas the V and J calls and clone size are those reported in that table. Of more than 110,000 clones listed, around 87% are singletons.

The source is a human donor in a cohort sampled during active COVID-19. The chain joins TRBV9 to TRBJ1-1; weak D call: TRBD1 (5 bases). The specimen sequenced was peripheral blood. The CDR3 loop reads CASSVQGNTEAFF. CDR3 nucleotide sequence: TGTGCCAGCAGCGTACAGGGGAACACTGAAGCTTTCTTT.